This is a list of T cell receptor beta chains from one sample in a study of CD8 T cells in ankylosing spondylitis. TCRdb independently ran MiXCR on the 5' RACE reads; one entry per CDR3 protein. Of about 130,000 distinct CDR3 sequences in the sample, over 6.5% were seen once. Material: blood, either unsorted or a sorted T cell fraction (not recorded which). All receptors derive from a male donor with ankylosing spondylitis or in good health (not recorded which). CDR3s include the opening cysteine and the closing phenylalanine or tryptophan. A D gene is named only where the DNA matches it firmly. Expanded clones are given a class, and other clones once, few, many or no size at all.

CDR3,DNA,V,size,D,J
CAISGPPGAQGANVLTF,TGTGCCATCAGTGGCCCGCCGGGAGCTCAGGGGGCCAACGTCCTGACTTTC,TRBV10-3,few,.,TRBJ2-6
CASSQVIVETGPLNQPQHF,TGTGCCAGCAGCCAAGTGATCGTGGAAACAGGGCCTTTGAATCAGCCCCAGCATTTT,TRBV3-1,many,.,TRBJ1-5
CSARGGTAYRNNQPQHF,TGCAGTGCCAGGGGGGGGACAGCGTACCGGAATAATCAGCCCCAGCATTTT,TRBV20-1,many,TRBD1,TRBJ1-5
CASSPGLISYNEQFF,TGTGCCAGCAGCCCCGGACTGATCTCCTACAATGAGCAGTTCTTC,TRBV3-1,.,.,TRBJ2-1
CASSLGLANSPLHF,TGTGCCAGCAGTTTAGGGCTAGCTAATTCACCCCTCCACTTT,TRBV12-3/TRBV12-4,few,.,TRBJ1-6
CASSLARSGTQYF,TGTGCCAGCAGCTTAGCGCGAAGCGGTACGCAGTATTTT,TRBV7-2,many,.,TRBJ2-3
CASTRSFRGIAGANVLTF,TGTGCCAGTACCCGGTCCTTCAGGGGAATCGCTGGGGCCAACGTCCTGACTTTC,TRBV19,few,.,TRBJ2-6
CASSPRQEQGTQHF,TGTGCCAGTAGTCCTCGACAGGAGCAAGGGACCCAGCATTTT,TRBV19,.,.,TRBJ1-5
CASSFRQGRFEKLFF,TGCGCCAGCAGCTTCAGACAGGGGCGGTTTGAAAAACTGTTTTTT,TRBV5-1,few,TRBD1,TRBJ1-4
CASSLTGEGFETQYF,TGTGCCAGCAGCTTAACGGGAGAGGGCTTTGAGACCCAGTACTTC,TRBV7-3,many,.,TRBJ2-5
CSARDFSGGEQYF,TGCAGTGCTAGAGATTTTAGCGGGGGCGAGCAGTACTTC,TRBV20-1,many,TRBD2,TRBJ2-7
CATSDLQLAGGGNTQYF,TGTGCCACCAGTGATTTGCAACTAGCGGGAGGTGGAAATACGCAGTATTTT,TRBV24-1,few,TRBD2,TRBJ2-3
CASSSFGGHVYEQYF,TGTGCCAGCAGTTCCTTCGGGGGACACGTCTACGAGCAGTACTTC,TRBV27,many,.,TRBJ2-7
CASSLKLSGQPITDTQYF,TGCGCCAGCAGCTTGAAACTTTCGGGACAGCCGATCACAGATACGCAGTATTTT,TRBV5-1,many,TRBD1,TRBJ2-3
CASSGNGRMNTGELFF,TGTGCCAGCAGTGGAAACGGACGGATGAACACCGGGGAGCTGTTTTTT,TRBV2,.,.,TRBJ2-2
CASSLGPPSSGNTIYF,TGCGCCAGCAGCTTGGGTCCACCTAGCTCTGGAAACACCATATATTTT,TRBV5-1,many,.,TRBJ1-3
CASDRGRPGELFF,TGTGCCAGTGACAGGGGGCGCCCCGGGGAGCTGTTTTTT,TRBV19,once,TRBD1,TRBJ2-2
CASSQEGPFEKLFF,TGTGCCAGCAGCCAAGAGGGGCCCTTTGAAAAACTGTTTTTT,TRBV14,few,.,TRBJ1-4
CASSFVAGGPNTQYF,TGCGCCAGCAGCTTCGTAGCGGGGGGGCCAAATACGCAGTATTTT,TRBV5-1,many,TRBD2,TRBJ2-3
CSAGTTSSYEQYF,TGCAGCGCCGGGACTACCAGCTCCTACGAGCAGTACTTC,TRBV20-1,many,TRBD2,TRBJ2-7
CASTESPLPPYEQYF,TGTGCCAGCACCGAATCTCCCCTACCACCCTACGAGCAGTACTTC,TRBV6-2/TRBV6-3,many,.,TRBJ2-7
CSGGDNEQFF,TGCAGCGGGGGTGACAATGAGCAGTTCTTC,TRBV29-1,many,.,TRBJ2-1
CASSPGPTYGYTF,TGTGCCAGCAGCCCTGGACCCACCTATGGCTACACCTTC,TRBV7-2,.,.,TRBJ1-2
CASSFSGQGNYGYTF,TGTGCCAGCAGCTTTTCCGGGCAGGGGAACTATGGCTACACCTTC,TRBV7-8,many,.,TRBJ1-2
CASSLGTSGARDTQYF,TGCGCCAGCAGCTTAGGGACTAGCGGGGCCAGAGATACGCAGTATTTT,TRBV5-1,many,TRBD2,TRBJ2-3
CASSLRLAGEHEQFF,TGTGCCAGCAGTCTCAGACTAGCGGGAGAGCATGAGCAGTTCTTC,TRBV28,many,TRBD2,TRBJ2-1